This TCR beta chain stems from a study of T cell repertoires in cytomegalovirus infection. Background on the study: Signatures in public TCR beta sequences pointed to both CMV infection and matching HLA type. General study points: CMV-specific HLA-C-restricted TCR beta clonotypes dominated the ex vivo response. Carriage of CMV together with the relevant HLA was identifiable through cumulative public TCR beta family frequency.

This clonotype showed up just once. Its antigen is currently unknown. TCRdb used MiXCR to reprocess the reads, holding one entry per CDR3 protein. The data contain 250,000 to 350,000 distinct CDR3 sequences, about 25% of them singletons. The CDR3 covers 17 residues. The germline gives CDR1 SQVTM, CDR2 ANQGSEA. V was clipped by 1 base and J by 4 bases, with 23 bases between them. The chain combines TRBV29-1 with TRBJ2-7; either TRBD1 or TRBD2 may supply D (5 bases each). This receptor was taken from a human donor in good health (CMV status not recorded). Some clones in this sample may be carry-over from other donors' samples. The sample consisted of PBMCs. CDR3 in amino acids: CSVEGVKTADLLYEQYF. CDR3 nucleotide sequence: TGCAGCGTTGAAGGTGTGAAGACAGCGGACCTATTATACGAGCAGTACTTC.